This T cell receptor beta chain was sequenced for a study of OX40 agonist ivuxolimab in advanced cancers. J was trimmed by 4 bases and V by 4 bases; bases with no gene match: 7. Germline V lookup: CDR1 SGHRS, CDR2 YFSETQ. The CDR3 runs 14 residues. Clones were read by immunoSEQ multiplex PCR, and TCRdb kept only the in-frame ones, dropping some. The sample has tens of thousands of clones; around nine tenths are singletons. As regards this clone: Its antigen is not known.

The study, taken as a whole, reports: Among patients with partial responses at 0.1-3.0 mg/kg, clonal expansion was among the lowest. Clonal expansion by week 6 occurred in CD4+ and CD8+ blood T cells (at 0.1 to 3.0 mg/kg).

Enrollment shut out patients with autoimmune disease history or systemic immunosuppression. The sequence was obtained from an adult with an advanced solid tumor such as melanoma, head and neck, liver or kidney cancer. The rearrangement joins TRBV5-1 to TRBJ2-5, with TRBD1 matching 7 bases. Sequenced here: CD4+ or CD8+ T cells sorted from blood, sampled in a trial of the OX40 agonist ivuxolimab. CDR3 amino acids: CASSTGTEGETQYF. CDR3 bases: TGCGCCAGCAGCACCGGGACAGAAGGAGAGACCCAGTACTTC.